These 30 T cell receptor beta chains originate from one sample sequenced in a study of blood T cell repertoires in COVID-19. Clones were sequenced by immunoSEQ multiplex PCR, and TCRdb holds only the in-frame ones, with some missing. The sample contains about 220,000 clones, about four fifths of which appear only once. Sequencing input: peripheral blood. These receptors originate from a woman at least 80 years old with acute or convalescent COVID-19.

This chain connects TRBV28 to TRBJ2-2, with a possible D match to TRBD2 (5 bases). V was shortened by 7 bases and J by 8 bases, with 14 bases between the two germline ends. This CDR3 is built from 13 residues. Germline lookup yields CDR1 MDHEN and CDR2 SYDVKM. CDR3 DNA sequence: TGTGCCAGCACCTTAGCGTACCCGGGGGAGCTGTTTTTT. This codes for CASTLAYPGELFF.

The rearrangement uses TRBV5-4 and TRBJ2-1; TRBD1 aligns across 8 bases. Unmatched junction bases numbered 10, after V lost 4 bases and J lost 10 bases. This CDR3 is 14 amino acids long. Looked up from germline, CDR1 is SGHNT and CDR2 is YYREEE (reference sequence). The CDR3 is CASSGAGGSHEQFF. DNA for the CDR3: TGTGCCAGCAGCGGGGCAGGGGGCTCCCACGAGCAGTTCTTC.

The chain has TRBV9 and TRBJ2-1; 8 bases agree with TRBD2. V trimming: 0 bases; J trimming: 2 bases; junction bases outside the gene matches: 1. CDR3 size: 15 residues. Germline values: CDR1 SGDLS, CDR2 YYNGEE. CDR3 protein: CASSVVSGAYNEQFF. CDR3 nucleotides: TGTGCCAGCAGCGTAGTTAGCGGGGCCTACAATGAGCAGTTCTTC.

The CDR3 region has the DNA TGCAGCTCCACGACAGGGGGCGCAGAGACTGAAGCTTTCTTT. Translating gives CSSTTGGAETEAFF. V is TRBV29-1 and J is TRBJ1-1; 10 bases are shared with TRBD1. The trim removed 8 bases at V and 5 bases at J, leaving 11 bases unmatched. Germline V gene lookup returns CDR1 SQVTM and CDR2 ANQGSEA. The CDR3 spans 14 residues.

This chain links TRBV5-1 with TRBJ2-1; TRBD2 is a possible D gene (6 bases). The CDR3 totals 15 residues. CDR1 and CDR2 (germline): SGHRS, YFSETQ. Trimming took off 1 base at V and 3 bases at J, with 11 bases between the two ends. Written as DNA, the CDR3 is TGCGCCAGCAGCTTGCCGGGAGCGAACTACAATGAGCAGTTCTTC. Translating gives CASSLPGANYNEQFF.

The chain uses TRBV5-6 and TRBJ1-1; 7 nucleotides align to TRBD1. The V gene end was trimmed by 1 base and the J gene end by 7 bases; junction bases not matched to a gene: 10. Per the germline V gene, CDR1 is SGHDT and CDR2 is YYEEEE. CDR3 size: 15 residues. The CDR3 sequence: CASSLRQAGGGEAFF. The CDR3 DNA sequence: TGTGCCAGCAGCTTGAGGCAGGCAGGGGGTGGTGAAGCTTTCTTT.

This clone was recorded once. Other DNA sequences in the same sample also yield this CDR3. The V gene is TRBV5-1, the J gene TRBJ2-7; TRBD1 matches at 10 bases. The CDR3 contains 13 residues. Germline CDR1 reads SGHRS; CDR2 reads YFSETQ. Trimming took 8 bases from V and 1 from J; bases not matched to a gene: 3. CDR3 sequence: CASRQGASYEQYF. CDR3 nucleotide sequence: TGCGCCAGTAGACAGGGGGCTTCCTACGAGCAGTACTTC.

This clone was observed a few times. The chain links TRBV11-3 to TRBJ2-5, with 7 bases identical to TRBD2. CDR1 is SGHNT, CDR2 YENEEA, per germline. The CDR3 has 15 residues. J lost 5 bases, V lost 5 bases, and 11 bases had no gene match. CDR3 nucleotides: TGTGCCAGCAGCGCTAGCGGCCGACCGGGGGAGACCCAGTACTTC. It encodes CASSASGRPGETQYF.

The V and J genes are TRBV11-3 and TRBJ2-2; 7 bases fit TRBD1. The CDR3 totals 15 residues. The J segment lost 0 bases and the V segment lost 5 bases, leaving 3 bases of the junction unmatched. Germline V lookup: CDR1 SGHNT, CDR2 YENEEA. CDR3 protein: CASSPGQPNTGELFF. The CDR3 DNA follows: TGTGCCAGCAGCCCGGGACAGCCGAACACCGGGGAGCTGTTTTTT.

CDR3 nucleotide sequence: TGTGCCAGCAGTTACTTACGACAGGGGGCTCCTGGTGGCTACACCTTC. Encoded protein: CASSYLRQGAPGGYTF. This chain uses TRBV6-5 with TRBJ1-2, with 10 bases aligning to TRBD1. Trimming removed 1 base from V and 7 bases from J; junction bases left unmatched: 9. The germline V gene has CDR1 MNHEY and CDR2 SVGAGI. The CDR3 has 16 amino acids.

This rearrangement joins TRBV3-1 (or the pseudogene TRBV3-2) to TRBJ1-2; 7 bases fit TRBD1. The junction had 1 base not matched to a gene; V was cut back by 2 bases and J by 4 bases. The CDR3 loop spans 13 amino acids. Germline assignment: CDR1 LGHDT and CDR2 YNNKEL (reference sequence). In DNA, the CDR3 is TGTGCCAGCAGCCAAACAGGGGCCTATGGCTACACCTTC. Translated, it gives CASSQTGAYGYTF.

CDR3 DNA: TGTGCCATCAGTGACCCGTGGACAGGGGAAGCTTTCTTT. Translation gives CAISDPWTGEAFF. V and J are TRBV10-3 and TRBJ1-1; 8 positions match TRBD1. This CDR3 spans 13 amino acids. V trimming: 3 bases; J trimming: 8 bases; junction bases outside the gene matches: 5. CDR1 and CDR2 from the germline V gene are ENHRY and SYGVKD.

This clone was seen just once. V is TRBV7-9 and J is TRBJ1-4, with D tentatively TRBD1 (5 bases). The V gene's germline CDR1 is SEHNR and CDR2 FQNEAQ (reference sequence). Between the trimmed V and J ends, which lost 0 bases and 4 bases, there was a span of 12 bases. This CDR3 has 16 residues. The DNA for the CDR3 is TGTGCCAGCAGCTTAGCGGGGCCCGGGTTTAATGAAAAACTGTTTTTT. Protein product: CASSLAGPGFNEKLFF. Full variable domain (missing parts from reference TRBV7-9 and TRBJ1-4): DTGVSQNPRHKITKRGQNVTFRCDPISEHNRLYWYRQTLGQGPEFLTYFQNEAQLEKSRLLSDRFSAERPKGSFSTLEIQRTEQGDSAMYLCASSLAGPGFNEKLFFGSGTQLSVL.

As concerns this clone: No DNA is shown, since the ends of the CDR3 on it are uncertain; the CDR3 is the one TCRdb lists. The CDR3 is CASSFAQGARPNEQYF. The rearrangement links TRBV12-1 to TRBJ2-7; the table calls TRBD1, which could not be checked here. TRBV12-1 represents a pseudogene. The CDR3 contains 16 residues when both ends are counted.

This rearrangement joins TRBV19 to TRBJ1-5; TRBD1 matches 7 bases. Germline assignment: CDR1 LNHDA and CDR2 SQIVND (reference sequence). The CDR3 contains 14 residues. J was trimmed by 4 bases and V by 10 bases; bases with no gene match: 10. Here the CDR3 DNA reads TGTGCCACCTCATATCCAGGGGGGAATCAGCCCCAGCATTTT. This codes for CATSYPGGNQPQHF.

This chain uses TRBV7-9 with TRBJ1-3; D is unclear. V was clipped by 5 bases and J by 0 bases, with 8 bases between them. Germline values: CDR1 SEHNR, CDR2 FQNEAQ (reference sequence). This CDR3 has 14 residues. The CDR3 nucleotides are TGTGCCAGCAGCCCCCCGTCCTCTGGAAACACCATATATTTT. Translation gives CASSPPSSGNTIYF.

The gene calls are TRBV24-1 and TRBJ1-2; 9 nucleotides agree with TRBD1. Unmatched junction bases numbered 6, after V lost 3 bases and J lost 2 bases. The CDR3 totals 16 residues. CDR1 is KGHDR and CDR2 is SFDVKD in the germline V gene. As DNA, the CDR3 is TGTGCCACCAGTGATCGAAGGGACAGGGTAAACTATGGCTACACCTTC. Residues: CATSDRRDRVNYGYTF.

The rearrangement joins TRBV18 to TRBJ2-2, with D perhaps TRBD1 (6 bases). V was shortened by 3 bases and J by 6 bases, with 20 bases between the two germline ends. CDR1 is KGHSH, CDR2 LQKENI, per germline. The CDR3 has 17 amino acids. The CDR3 loop is CASSPLPPTGRAGELFF. CDR3 DNA sequence: TGTGCCAGCTCACCCCTGCCCCCAACAGGGCGCGCCGGGGAGCTGTTTTTT.

The chain employs TRBV2 and TRBJ2-7; the D is unclear. Trimming stripped 5 bases from V and 3 bases from J, with 5 bases between. Germline-derived CDR1 and CDR2 are SNHLY and FYNNEI. CDR3 length equals 11 residues. Written as DNA, the CDR3 is TGTGCCAGCAGTTTCTTCTACGAGCAGTACTTC. This gives the protein CASSFFYEQYF.

This rearrangement joins TRBV5-1 to TRBJ2-6, with 9 bases lining up with TRBD1. Trimming took 4 bases from V and 0 from J; bases not matched to a gene: 11. CDR3 size: 19 residues. The germline gives CDR1 SGHRS, CDR2 YFSETQ. CDR3 nucleotides: TGCGCCAGCAGCCACACGGGACAGGGATACGGCTCTGGGGCCAACGTCCTGACTTTC. The encoded protein is CASSHTGQGYGSGANVLTF.

This chain connects TRBV4-2 to TRBJ2-1; the match to TRBD2 covers 9 bases. The junction had 4 bases not matched to a gene; V was cut back by 0 bases and J by 4 bases. The CDR3 runs 16 residues. Germline values: CDR1 LGHNA, CDR2 YNFKEQ. The CDR3, as DNA: TGTGCCAGCAGCCAAGAGGGCGGGGGGGTTTACAATGAGCAGTTCTTC. It specifies CASSQEGGGVYNEQFF.

The J gene is TRBJ1-1, the V gene TRBV12-3 or TRBV12-4; a possible D gene is TRBD1 (6 bases). The CDR3 has 12 amino acids. Between the trimmed V and J ends, which lost 3 bases and 8 bases, there was a span of 10 bases. The CDR3 spells CASSFPGEEAFF. The DNA of the CDR3 is TGTGCCAGCAGTTTCCCAGGGGAAGAAGCTTTCTTT.

This clone appeared a single time. The chain couples TRBV2 to TRBJ2-3, with 15 nucleotides matching TRBD2. J was trimmed by 2 bases and V by 8 bases; bases with no gene match: 2. In germline, CDR1 is SNHLY, CDR2 FYNNEI. This CDR3 region has 15 residues. The CDR3 region has the DNA TGTGCCAGCGGACTAGCGGGGGGGAACACAGATACGCAGTATTTT. Protein sequence: CASGLAGGNTDTQYF. Full variable domain (missing parts from reference TRBV2 and TRBJ2-3): EPEVTQTPSHQVTQMGQEVILRCVPISNHLYFYWYRQILGQKVEFLVSFYNNEISEKSEIFDDQFSVERPDGSNFTLKIRSTKLEDSAMYFCASGLAGGNTDTQYFGPGTRLTVL.

This clone showed up just once. The rearrangement uses TRBV18 and TRBJ1-1; a possible D gene is TRBD1 (5 bases). The CDR3 length is 14 residues. The germline V gene has CDR1 KGHSH and CDR2 LQKENI. V lost 2 bases to trimming and J lost 0 bases, with 7 bases between them. The CDR3 bases are TGTGCCAGCTCACCAGACAGCATGAACACTGAAGCTTTCTTT. Its translation: CASSPDSMNTEAFF.

V is TRBV7-8 and J is TRBJ2-2; the D gene is possibly TRBD1 (5 bases). The germline gives CDR1 SGHVS, CDR2 FQNEAQ. The ends were cut back, 5 bases at V and 5 bases at J, with 9 bases in the middle. CDR3 size: 13 residues. CDR3 bases: TGTGCCAGCAGCCCCCAGGGAACCGGGGAGCTGTTTTTT. It is translated as CASSPQGTGELFF.

As concerns this clone: A junction boundary mismatches the germline segment, possibly from a read error. V and J are TRBV3-1 (or the pseudogene TRBV3-2) and TRBJ2-2, with TRBD1 matching 7 bases. This CDR3 spans 16 amino acids. Germline CDR1 is LGHDT and CDR2 is YNNKEL (reference sequence). CDR3 residues: CASRQEATGLAGELFF. CDR3 sequence (DNA): TGTGCCAGCAGGCAAGAAGCGACAGGGCTGGCCGGGGAGCTGTTTTTT.

This chain joins TRBV18 and TRBJ1-6, with D maybe TRBD1 (5 bases). The CDR3 covers 15 residues. Germline V gene lookup returns CDR1 KGHSH and CDR2 LQKENI. With 2 bases removed from V and 5 bases from J, the gap between germline ends came to 10 bases. The CDR3 spells CASSPAGPNNSPLHF. In nucleotides, the CDR3 is TGTGCCAGCTCACCAGCAGGGCCAAATAATTCACCCCTCCACTTT.

V is TRBV5-5 and J is TRBJ2-7; 7 nucleotides agree with TRBD1. This CDR3 spans 13 amino acids. Germline CDR1 and CDR2: SGHKS and YYEKEE (reference sequence). V gave up 4 bases and J gave up 3 bases; unmatched junction bases: 4. The CDR3 nucleotides read TGTGCCAGCAGCCAGGGACAGAACTACGAGCAGTACTTC. Translating gives CASSQGQNYEQYF. Drawing the rest from reference TRBV5-5 and TRBJ2-7, the complete variable domain is DAGVTQSPTHLIKTRGQQVTLRCSPISGHKSVSWYQQVLGQGPQFIFQYYEKEERGRGNFPDRFSARQFPNYSSELNVNALLLGDSALYLCASSQGQNYEQYFGPGTRLTVT.

The V gene is TRBV11-3, the J gene TRBJ1-4, with 9 bases that match TRBD1. The V gene's germline CDR1 is SGHNT and CDR2 YENEEA. Trimming removed 5 bases from V and 7 bases from J; junction bases left unmatched: 5. This CDR3 is 14 amino acids long. The CDR3 here is CASSRGQGREKLFF. The CDR3 region has the DNA TGTGCCAGCAGCAGGGGACAGGGCCGTGAAAAACTGTTTTTT.

This clone was picked up one time. The DNA of the CDR3 is TGTGCCAGCACCAGCGGGGTTTTATCCTACAATGAGCAGTTCTTC. Its protein product is CASTSGVLSYNEQFF. V is TRBV6-6 and J is TRBJ2-1; 7 bases match TRBD2. Per germline, CDR1 MNHNY and CDR2 SVGAGI (reference sequence). The V gene end was trimmed by 7 bases and the J gene end by 1 base; junction bases not matched to a gene: 7. The CDR3 is made up of 15 amino acids.